Listed below are T cell receptor beta chains from one sample, sequenced in a study of T cells in localized non-small cell lung cancer. The data were produced by immunoSEQ multiplex PCR, yet TCRdb's version contains in-frame clones alone and is incomplete. This table holds tens of thousands of clones, 78% found once. Sequences were derived from peripheral blood, sampled before any cancer treatment. The receptors derive from a male donor older than 55 with stage II squamous cell lung carcinoma. Both conserved end residues are trimmed from each CDR3.

v_call	j_call	cdr3_aa
TRBV30	TRBJ1-2	AWFRRGLLGRGYT
TRBV25-1	TRBJ2-1	ASSEFNEQF
TRBV2	NA	ASSDGAGDFYEQY
TRBV18	TRBJ2-5	ASSPPSGVGETQY
TRBV2	TRBJ2-1	ASNPGNEQF
TRBV5-1	TRBJ1-2	ASNAGGTEGYT
TRBV7-9	TRBJ2-3	ASSTGQFTDTQY
TRBV2	TRBJ1-6	ASSEDSAYNSPLH
TRBV5-1	TRBJ2-3	ASSLDGAYTDTQY
TRBV15	TRBJ1-5	ATSLAGLSGGPQH
TRBV7-6	TRBJ2-7	ASSLGYPPGLAGGASYEQY
TRBV7-2	TRBJ1-1	ASSVTGTGGPRNTEAF
TRBV30	TRBJ1-2	ASTGDSIPNYGYT
TRBV5-1	TRBJ2-3	ATGDGGIIDTQY
TRBV18	TRBJ2-7	ASSLAGALYEQY
TRBV7-9	TRBJ1-1	ASSPQGPEAF
TRBV2	TRBJ1-2	ASSPTGSNYDYT
TRBV13	TRBJ2-2	ASSPLDRLTNTGELF
TRBV19	TRBJ2-1	ASSPAGVGNEQF
TRBV7-8	TRBJ2-1	ASAGSRPYNEQF
TRBV5-4	TRBJ2-3	ASSLRLAGADTQY
TRBV9	TRBJ2-7	ASSVDPTGSSYEQY
TRBV18	TRBJ1-1	ASSYQGNTEAF
TRBV6-1	TRBJ2-7	ASSEFWGPSYEQY
TRBV5-4	TRBJ2-1	ASSLALAGGYNEQF
TRBV5-1	TRBJ2-7	ASATGNNEQY
TRBV5-5	TRBJ2-6	ASSLGQFSGANVLT
TRBV19	TRBJ2-3	ASSTWTSGSGGTDTQY
TRBV10-1	TRBJ2-7	ASSEGVTEQY
TRBV9	TRBJ2-3	ASSINPGDTQY
TRBV12-5	TRBJ1-1	ASGLDVNTEAF
TRBV6-5	TRBJ2-1	ASTDDRGGEQF
TRBV7-9	TRBJ2-4	ASSLDKNIQY
TRBV19	TRBJ2-1	ASSIGRQAYNEQF
TRBV11-2	TRBJ2-7	ASSPRAGATYEQY
TRBV6-5	TRBJ2-3	ASSYGVYTDTQY
TRBV5-8	TRBJ1-5	ASSLELLGQPQH
TRBV19	TRBJ1-5	ASLGGYSNQPQH
TRBV9	TRBJ2-5	ASSVGIGTKQETQY
TRBV5-8	TRBJ2-7	ASSLVGFRSYEQY
TRBV6-5	TRBJ2-5	ASSYSIGPEETQY
TRBV5-8	TRBJ1-1	ASSYTGTVRNTEAF
TRBV7-2	TRBJ2-1	ASSSQGGYGEQF
TRBV30	TRBJ1-5	AWSSADYNQPQH
TRBV2	TRBJ1-1	ASSSNRLIGNTEAF
TRBV27	TRBJ1-6	ASSLRASHSYNSPLH
TRBV7-9	TRBJ1-5	ASSLGPWPQH
TRBV5-1	TRBJ2-7	ASSDEVYEQY
TRBV14	TRBJ2-5	ASSRDGQETQY
TRBV2	TRBJ1-6	ASSERGTGVSPLH
TRBV5-8	TRBJ2-2	ASSAGNTANTGELF
TRBV6-5	TRBJ1-2	ASSRGIWGYT
TRBV6-5	TRBJ2-3	ASSRLATNTDTQY
TRBV29-1	TRBJ1-3	SWTGAGNTIY
TRBV27	TRBJ2-3	ASSFFGLAGGLGDADTQY
TRBV10-1	TRBJ2-1	ASSEKVNNEQF
TRBV7-2	TRBJ1-4	ASSPGTGTEKLF
TRBV5-6	TRBJ2-3	ASSFPGSDTQY
TRBV2	TRBJ1-5	ASSPGTPLTPQH